The TCR beta chain under discussion was sequenced for a study of shared clonotypes between healthy human individuals. Assay used: immunoSEQ multiplex PCR; TCRdb lists only in-frame clones, some missing. The table has roughly 520,000 clones, roughly 95% seen once. The germline V gene has CDR1 SGDLS and CDR2 YYNGEE. This CDR3 contains 18 residues. J lost 0 bases, V lost 0 bases, and 6 bases had no gene match. This rearrangement joins TRBV9 to TRBJ2-1; 10 bases are a match to TRBD2. The TCR was taken from a woman aged 25-40 years in good health. Sequencing was performed on naive CD4+ T cells sorted from blood. The subset here: CD45RA+ positively selected. The CDR3 loop is CASSVVGSGRSSYNEQFF. Here the CDR3 DNA reads TGTGCCAGCAGCGTAGTCGGTAGCGGGAGGTCCTCCTACAATGAGCAGTTCTTC.